This TCR beta chain originates from a study of shared clonotypes between healthy human individuals (dated by TCRdb to the early 2020s). At the level of the whole study: A few men and a couple of women, aged 18 to 49 years, made up the cohort. Per donor, three plates each were used for CD4 naive and CD4 memory, two for CD8 naive, and one for CD8 memory. To estimate repertoire size and how much clonotypes are shared between individuals, the study performed deep sequencing of blood TCR repertoires from a handful of healthy adults. Different laboratories and diverse techniques were used to prepare libraries and sequence TCR repertoires, to increase sequencing depth and limit assay-specific biases. Per donor, leukapheresis produced somewhere between about 0.85 and 8.9 billion PBMCs.

Here V drops 5 bases and J drops 4 bases, and the junction holds 7 bases not matched to any gene. The CDR3 has 15 amino acids, counting the end cysteine and phenylalanine. Left in the record is the CDR3 DNA by itself, 45 bases read in frame from the first base. CDR1 and CDR2 (MNHEY, SMNVEV) derive from the germline V gene (reference sequence). Overall results and qualifications from the work: Higher generation probabilities were observed for clonotypes shared by all four sorted-subset donors than for non-shared clonotypes. Sampling was limited to blood, and TCR repertoires in tissue likely differ from TCR repertoires in blood. Estimated clonotype richness was generally larger for naive than for memory subsets. Sharing across a few donors was observed for approximately 4.6% of naive CD4, under 4% of naive CD8, around 2.5% of memory CD4, and over 0.3% of memory CD8 clonotypes. Pairwise subsampling indicated that sequencing depth was expected to affect the degree of clonotype sharing among donors. The small number of donors limited the genetic and exposure-history diversity represented. Incomplete sequencing was indicated by rarefaction of sorted-subset datasets, despite the large sequencing depth.

Using the deep immunoSEQ assay, TCR CDR3 regions were amplified from genomic DNA by multiplex PCR. Genomic DNA extracted from each cell subset was distributed evenly over all wells of several immunoSEQ 96-well plates, and each plate served as one replicate. For sorted subsets, each replicate PCR was loaded with approximately 190 ng genomic DNA, equivalent to some 27,000 T cell genomes. The purified libraries were quantified using a Qubit 3.0 fluorometer, sized with a Bioanalyzer 2100, and then quantified again using the KAPA Library Quantification kit. A separate single-read 150-cycle Illumina NextSeq 550 flow cell was used to sequence each immunoSEQ 96-well plate. As for the original processing: Because the immunoSEQ output held only junctional sequences and lacked quality scores, the filtering could not match the filtering applied to full-length reads. Sequences were annotated with PyIR, a Python wrapper for IgBLAST v1.9, and V/J genes and CDR3 were assigned using IMGT germline references. Reads with weak V/J assignments (E-value above 1e-6), missing CDR3, stop codons, out-of-frame junctions, or ambiguous translated residues were removed. V3J clonotypes were defined as sequences sharing an identical inferred V gene, J gene, and CDR3 amino acid sequence. To compute the percentage overlap between repertoires, the number of shared unique clonotypes was divided by the size of the smaller repertoire. Richness of each repertoire was evaluated using RTK rarefaction, the Chao1 estimator, and Recon v2.1 estimates of unobserved clonotypes. OLGA was used to compute generation probabilities for all TCRbeta clonotypes that the gDNA method yielded from a handful of donors. This is the immuneACCESS table as TCRdb keeps it, with only in-frame sequences that have V and J called. A part of the clones is gone; compared with another copy, unresolved V genes explain less than half, and the rest is unexplained. V and J calls and clone size are those listed in that table; D and trimming were worked out from the DNA. Within this sample are over a million clones, with roughly 95% of them counted one time only. The ten biggest clones cover approximately 1.2% of the sample.

With regard to this clone: Which antigen it targets is not known. Base quality data are lacking; no much larger clone is found one base away.

Healthy HIV-negative adults with no recently reported acute infections or vaccinations were included as donors. Only Caucasian adults living in Nashville, Tennessee, USA were represented among the donors. CD4+ T cells were enriched through magnetic negative selection, after which naive cells were positively selected on CD45RA and the remaining negative fraction served as the memory subset. Blood was collected by leukapheresis, and PBMCs were isolated by Ficoll-Histopaque density gradient centrifugation and then cryopreserved in liquid nitrogen vapor phase. Analytical flow cytometry was used to check the purity and quantity of each magnetically sorted T cell population. Genomic DNA was isolated from each sorted fraction and quantified by UV absorbance on a Nanodrop 2000c.

Material for sequencing was naive CD4+ T cells sorted from blood. The sample's cell subset or site label, in plain terms: CD45RA+ positively selected. The source is a man under 40 in good health. The rearranged segments are TRBV27 and TRBJ2-1, with 8 junctional bases fitting TRBD1. At the DNA level, the sequence is TGTGCCAGCAGTCTAGACAGGGGAGTGTACAATGAGCAGTTCTTC. It translates to CASSLDRGVYNEQFF.